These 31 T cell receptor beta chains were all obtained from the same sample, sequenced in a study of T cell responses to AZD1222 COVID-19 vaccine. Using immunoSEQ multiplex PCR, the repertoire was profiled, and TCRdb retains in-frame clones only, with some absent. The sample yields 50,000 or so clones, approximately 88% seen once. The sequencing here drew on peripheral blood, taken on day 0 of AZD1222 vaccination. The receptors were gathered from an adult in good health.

The CDR3 reads CASSLVGPSGSLTGELFF. The CDR3 DNA reads as TGTGCCAGCAGCTTAGTTGGGCCTAGCGGGAGTCTTACCGGGGAGCTGTTTTTT. The V call is TRBV7-6, the J call TRBJ2-2; 10 bases are shared with TRBD2. The germline CDR1 and CDR2 sequences are SGHVS and FNYEAQ. The junction had 10 bases not matched to a gene; V was cut back by 1 base and J by 5 bases. CDR3 size: 18 residues.

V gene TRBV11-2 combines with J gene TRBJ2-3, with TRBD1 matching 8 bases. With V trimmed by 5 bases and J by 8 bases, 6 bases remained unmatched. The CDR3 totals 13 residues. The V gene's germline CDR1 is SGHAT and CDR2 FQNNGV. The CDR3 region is CASSIQDRGTQYF. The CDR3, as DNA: TGTGCCAGCAGCATCCAAGACAGGGGTACGCAGTATTTT. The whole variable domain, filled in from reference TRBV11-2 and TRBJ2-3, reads EAGVAQSPRYKIIEKRQSVAFWCNPISGHATLYWYQQILGQGPKLLIQFQNNGVVDDSQLPKDRFSAERLKGVDSTLKIQPAKLEDSAVYLCASSIQDRGTQYFGPGTRLTVL.

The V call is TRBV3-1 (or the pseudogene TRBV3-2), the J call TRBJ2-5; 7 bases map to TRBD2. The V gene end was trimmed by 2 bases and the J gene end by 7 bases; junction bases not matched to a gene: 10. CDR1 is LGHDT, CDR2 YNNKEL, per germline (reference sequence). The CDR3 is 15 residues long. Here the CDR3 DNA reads TGTGCCAGCAGCCAAAGGGGAGGGTCGATCGGGACCCAGTACTTC. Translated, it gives CASSQRGGSIGTQYF.

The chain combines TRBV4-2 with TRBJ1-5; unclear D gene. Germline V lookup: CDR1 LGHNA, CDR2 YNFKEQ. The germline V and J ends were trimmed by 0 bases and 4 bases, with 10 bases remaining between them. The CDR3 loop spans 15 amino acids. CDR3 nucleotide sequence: TGTGCCAGCAGCCAAGATTGGGTGGGTAATCAGCCCCAGCATTTT. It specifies CASSQDWVGNQPQHF.

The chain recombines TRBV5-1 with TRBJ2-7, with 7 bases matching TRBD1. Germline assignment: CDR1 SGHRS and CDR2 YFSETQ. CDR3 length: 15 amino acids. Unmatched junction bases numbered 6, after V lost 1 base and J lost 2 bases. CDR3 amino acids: CASSLQGGATYEQYF. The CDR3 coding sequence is TGCGCCAGCAGCTTGCAAGGGGGCGCAACCTACGAGCAGTACTTC.

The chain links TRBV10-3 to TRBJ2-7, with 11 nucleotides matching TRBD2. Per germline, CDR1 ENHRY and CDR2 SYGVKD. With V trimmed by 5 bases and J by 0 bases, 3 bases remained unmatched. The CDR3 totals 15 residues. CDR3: CAISKTSGSSYEQYF. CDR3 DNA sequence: TGTGCCATCAGTAAAACTAGCGGGAGCTCCTACGAGCAGTACTTC.

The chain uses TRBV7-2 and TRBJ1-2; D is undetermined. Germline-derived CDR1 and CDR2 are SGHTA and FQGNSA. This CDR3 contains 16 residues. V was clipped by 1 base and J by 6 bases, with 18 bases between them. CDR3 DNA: TGTGCCAGCAGCTTAGACGTCGAGACCCTTTTTGATGGCTACACCTTC. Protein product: CASSLDVETLFDGYTF.

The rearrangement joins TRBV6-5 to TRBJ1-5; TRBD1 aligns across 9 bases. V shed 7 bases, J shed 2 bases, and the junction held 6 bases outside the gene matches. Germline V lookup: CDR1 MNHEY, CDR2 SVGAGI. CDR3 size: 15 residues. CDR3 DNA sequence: TGTGCCAGCACCCAACAGGGGGCGGGCAATCAGCCCCAGCATTTT. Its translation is CASTQQGAGNQPQHF.

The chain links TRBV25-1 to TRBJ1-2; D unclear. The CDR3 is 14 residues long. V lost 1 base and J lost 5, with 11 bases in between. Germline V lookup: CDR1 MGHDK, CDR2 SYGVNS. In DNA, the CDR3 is TGTGCCAGCAGTGAATCAGGACGCCTTTATGGCTACACCTTC. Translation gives CASSESGRLYGYTF.

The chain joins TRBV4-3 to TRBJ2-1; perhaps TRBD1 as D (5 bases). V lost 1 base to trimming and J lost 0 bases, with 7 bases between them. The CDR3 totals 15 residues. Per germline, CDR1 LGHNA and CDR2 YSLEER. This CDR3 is CASSQGQGSYNEQFF. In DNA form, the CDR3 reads TGCGCCAGCAGCCAAGGCCAGGGCTCCTACAATGAGCAGTTCTTC.

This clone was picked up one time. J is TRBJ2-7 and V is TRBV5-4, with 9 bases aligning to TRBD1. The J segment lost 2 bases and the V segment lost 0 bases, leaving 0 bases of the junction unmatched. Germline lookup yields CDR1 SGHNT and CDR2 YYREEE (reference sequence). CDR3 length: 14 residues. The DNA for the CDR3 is TGTGCCAGCAGCTTGGGACAGGGGGCCTACGAGCAGTACTTC. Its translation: CASSLGQGAYEQYF.

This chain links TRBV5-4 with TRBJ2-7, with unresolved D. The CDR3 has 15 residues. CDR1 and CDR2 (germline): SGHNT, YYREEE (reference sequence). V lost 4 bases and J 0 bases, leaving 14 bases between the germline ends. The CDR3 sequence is CASSGPVESSYEQYF. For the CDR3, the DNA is TGTGCCAGCAGCGGACCGGTTGAAAGCTCCTACGAGCAGTACTTC. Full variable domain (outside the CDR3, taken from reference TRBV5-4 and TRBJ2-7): ETGVTQSPTHLIKTRGQQVTLRCSSQSGHNTVSWYQQALGQGPQFIFQYYREEENGRGNFPPRFSGLQFPNYSSELNVNALELDDSALYLCASSGPVESSYEQYFGPGTRLTVT.

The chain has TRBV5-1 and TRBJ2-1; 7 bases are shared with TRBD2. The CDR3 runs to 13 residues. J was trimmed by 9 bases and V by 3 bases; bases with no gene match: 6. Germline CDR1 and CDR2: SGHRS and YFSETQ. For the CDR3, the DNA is TGCGCCAGCAGCTCAGGACTAGAGGGTGAGCAGTTCTTC. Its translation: CASSSGLEGEQFF.

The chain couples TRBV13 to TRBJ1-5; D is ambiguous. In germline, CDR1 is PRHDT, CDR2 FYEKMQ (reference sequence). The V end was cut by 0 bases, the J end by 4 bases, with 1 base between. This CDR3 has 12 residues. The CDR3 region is CASSLGNQPQHF. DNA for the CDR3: TGTGCCAGCAGCTTAGGAAATCAGCCCCAGCATTTT.

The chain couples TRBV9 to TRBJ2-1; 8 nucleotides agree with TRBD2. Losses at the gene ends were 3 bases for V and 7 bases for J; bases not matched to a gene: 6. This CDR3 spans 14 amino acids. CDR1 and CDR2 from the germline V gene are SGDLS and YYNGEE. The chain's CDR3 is CASSAGGAGNEQFF. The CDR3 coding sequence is TGTGCCAGCAGCGCCGGGGGGGCAGGGAATGAGCAGTTCTTC.

The CDR3 DNA sequence: TGTGCCAGCAGTTACTCACGGGGCTTCGGTGAAAAACTGTTTTTT. Amino acids: CASSYSRGFGEKLFF. V gene TRBV6-5 combines with J gene TRBJ1-4, with D perhaps TRBD1 (5 bases). The CDR3 runs 15 residues. Germline CDR1 reads MNHEY; CDR2 reads SVGAGI. V was clipped by 0 bases and J by 7 bases, with 12 bases between them.

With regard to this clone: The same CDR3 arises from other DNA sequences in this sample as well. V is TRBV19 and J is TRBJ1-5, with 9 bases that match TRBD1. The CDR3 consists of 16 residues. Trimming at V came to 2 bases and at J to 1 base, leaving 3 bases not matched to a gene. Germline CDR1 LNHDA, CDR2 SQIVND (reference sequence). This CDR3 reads CASSIRGQGSNQPQHF. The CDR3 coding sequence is TGTGCCAGTAGTATAAGGGGACAGGGAAGCAATCAGCCCCAGCATTTT. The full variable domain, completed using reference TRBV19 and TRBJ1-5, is DGGITQSPKYLFRKEGQNVTLSCEQNLNHDAMYWYRQDPGQGLRLIYYSQIVNDFQKGDIAEGYSVSREKKESFPLTVTSAQKNPTAFYLCASSIRGQGSNQPQHFGDGTRLSIL.

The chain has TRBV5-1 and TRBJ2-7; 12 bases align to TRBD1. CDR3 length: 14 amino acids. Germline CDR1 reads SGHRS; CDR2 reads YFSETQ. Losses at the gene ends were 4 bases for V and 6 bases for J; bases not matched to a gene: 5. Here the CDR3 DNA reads TGCGCCAGCAGCGGGGGACAGGGGGCGTCCGAGCAGTACTTC. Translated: CASSGGQGASEQYF.

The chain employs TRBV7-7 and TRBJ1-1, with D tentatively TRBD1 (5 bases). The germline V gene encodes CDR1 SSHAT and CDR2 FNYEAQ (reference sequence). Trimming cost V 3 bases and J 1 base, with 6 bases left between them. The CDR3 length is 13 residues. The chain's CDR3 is CASSLTENTEAFF. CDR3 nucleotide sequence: TGTGCCAGCAGCTTGACAGAGAACACTGAAGCTTTCTTT.

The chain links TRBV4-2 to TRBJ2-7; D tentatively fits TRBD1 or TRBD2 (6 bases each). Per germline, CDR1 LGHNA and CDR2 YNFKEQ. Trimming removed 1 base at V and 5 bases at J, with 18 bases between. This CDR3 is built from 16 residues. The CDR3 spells CASSQVVRGRFNEQYF. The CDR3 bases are TGTGCCAGCAGCCAAGTTGTTCGGGGGCGATTTAACGAGCAGTACTTC.

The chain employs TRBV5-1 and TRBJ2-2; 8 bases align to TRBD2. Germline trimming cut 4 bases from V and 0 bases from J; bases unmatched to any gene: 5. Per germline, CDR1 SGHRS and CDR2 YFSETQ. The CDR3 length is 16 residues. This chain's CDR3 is CASSPLLAANTGELFF. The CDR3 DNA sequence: TGCGCCAGCAGCCCCTTACTAGCGGCGAACACCGGGGAGCTGTTTTTT.

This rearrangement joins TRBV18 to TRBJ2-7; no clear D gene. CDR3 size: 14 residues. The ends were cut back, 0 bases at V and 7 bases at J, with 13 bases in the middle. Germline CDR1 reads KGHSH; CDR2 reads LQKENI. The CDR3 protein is CASSPPAGPDEQYF. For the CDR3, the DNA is TGTGCCAGCTCACCACCGGCAGGACCTGATGAGCAGTACTTC.

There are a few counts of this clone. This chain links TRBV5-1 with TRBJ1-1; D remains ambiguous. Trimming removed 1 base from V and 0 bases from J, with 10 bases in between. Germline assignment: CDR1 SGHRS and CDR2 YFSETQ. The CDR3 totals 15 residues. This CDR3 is CASSLSLYMNTEAFF. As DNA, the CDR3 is TGCGCCAGCAGCTTGAGCCTTTACATGAACACTGAAGCTTTCTTT.

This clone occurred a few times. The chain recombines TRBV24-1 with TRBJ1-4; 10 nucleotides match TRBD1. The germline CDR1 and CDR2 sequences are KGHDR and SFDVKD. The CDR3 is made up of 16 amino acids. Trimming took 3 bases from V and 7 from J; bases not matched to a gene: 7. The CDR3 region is CATSDPHGQGGEKLFF. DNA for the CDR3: TGTGCCACCAGTGATCCACACGGACAGGGGGGTGAAAAACTGTTTTTT.

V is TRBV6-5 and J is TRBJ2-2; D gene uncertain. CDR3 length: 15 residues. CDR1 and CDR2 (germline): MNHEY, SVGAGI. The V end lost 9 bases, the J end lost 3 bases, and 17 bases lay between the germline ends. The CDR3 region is CASLDRSTYTGELFF. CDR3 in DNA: TGTGCCAGTTTGGACCGGAGTACTTACACCGGGGAGCTGTTTTTT.

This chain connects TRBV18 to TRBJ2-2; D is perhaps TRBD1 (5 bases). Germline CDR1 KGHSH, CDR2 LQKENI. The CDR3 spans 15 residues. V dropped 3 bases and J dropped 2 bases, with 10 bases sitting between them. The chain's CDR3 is CASSPEQVNTGELFF. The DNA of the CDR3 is TGTGCCAGCTCACCGGAACAGGTTAACACCGGGGAGCTGTTTTTT.

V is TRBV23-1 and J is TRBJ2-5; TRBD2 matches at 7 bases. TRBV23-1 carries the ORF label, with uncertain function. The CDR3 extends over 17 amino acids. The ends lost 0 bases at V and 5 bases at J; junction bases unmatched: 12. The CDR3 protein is CASSQSEGGSAIETQYF. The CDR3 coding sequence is TGCGCCAGCAGTCAATCGGAGGGCGGGAGTGCGATTGAGACCCAGTACTTC.

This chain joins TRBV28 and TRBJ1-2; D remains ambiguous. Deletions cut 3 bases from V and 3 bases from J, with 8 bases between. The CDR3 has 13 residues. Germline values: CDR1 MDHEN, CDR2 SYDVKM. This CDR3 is CASSLAGYYGYTF. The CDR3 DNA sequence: TGTGCCAGCAGTTTGGCGGGATACTATGGCTACACCTTC.

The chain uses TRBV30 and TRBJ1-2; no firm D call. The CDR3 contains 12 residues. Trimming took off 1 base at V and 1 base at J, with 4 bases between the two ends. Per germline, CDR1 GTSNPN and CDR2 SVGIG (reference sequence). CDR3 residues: CAWSGGNYGYTF. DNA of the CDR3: TGTGCCTGGAGTGGTGGTAACTATGGCTACACCTTC.

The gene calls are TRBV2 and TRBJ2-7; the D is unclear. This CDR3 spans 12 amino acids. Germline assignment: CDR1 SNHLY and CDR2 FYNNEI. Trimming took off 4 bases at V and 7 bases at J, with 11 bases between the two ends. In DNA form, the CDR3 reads TGTGCCAGCAGTGTGGCCTTGGGAGAGCAGTACTTC. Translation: CASSVALGEQYF.

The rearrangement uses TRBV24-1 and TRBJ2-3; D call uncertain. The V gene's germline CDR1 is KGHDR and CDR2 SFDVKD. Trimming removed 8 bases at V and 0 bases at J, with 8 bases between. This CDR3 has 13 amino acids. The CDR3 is CATKGSSTDTQYF. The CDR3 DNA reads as TGTGCCACCAAAGGGTCTAGCACAGATACGCAGTATTTT.